This passage covers 6 T cell receptor beta chains from one sample sequenced in a study of blood T cell repertoires in COVID-19. Method: immunoSEQ multiplex PCR; TCRdb's copy keeps in-frame clones and lacks some. Here the sample spans almost 250,000 clones, approximately 86% being singletons. The source material was peripheral blood. These receptors came from a woman aged 55-69 years who had recovered from COVID-19.

The CDR3 loop is CASKGAWYEQYF. In DNA, the CDR3 is TGTGCCAGCAAAGGGGCGTGGTACGAGCAGTACTTC. The chain joins TRBV28 to TRBJ2-7; weak D call: TRBD1 (5 bases). This CDR3 spans 12 amino acids. Deletions cut 7 bases from V and 4 bases from J, with 11 bases between. Germline V gene data show CDR1 as MDHEN and CDR2 as SYDVKM. Variable domain in full (rest from reference TRBV28 and TRBJ2-7): DVKVTQSSRYLVKRTGEKVFLECVQDMDHENMFWYRQDPGLGLRLIYFSYDVKMKEKGDIPEGYSVSREKKERFSLILESASTNQTSMYLCASKGAWYEQYFGPGTRLTVT.

The chain carries TRBV2 and TRBJ2-7; the D gene is possibly TRBD2 (5 bases). The CDR3 runs 15 residues. CDR1 and CDR2 from the germline V gene are SNHLY and FYNNEI. V gave up 2 bases and J gave up 5 bases, with 16 bases separating them. The CDR3 region has the DNA TGTGCCAGCAGTGAACTACGGGGAGAGTTGGACGAGCAGTACTTC. Its protein product is CASSELRGELDEQYF.

This chain connects TRBV19 to TRBJ2-7; D possibly corresponds to TRBD2 (6 bases). CDR3 size: 14 residues. The V gene lost 6 bases and the J gene lost 1 base, with 13 bases spanning the gap. The germline V gene encodes CDR1 LNHDA and CDR2 SQIVND (reference sequence). The CDR3, as DNA: TGTGCCAGTAGCCAACTAGCTCGGTCCTACGAGCAGTACTTC. Residues: CASSQLARSYEQYF.

The V gene is TRBV28, the J gene TRBJ2-7; D gene unclear. Trimming cost V 7 bases and J 0 bases, with 10 bases left between them. Germline CDR1 is MDHEN and CDR2 is SYDVKM. The CDR3 covers 13 residues. The CDR3 protein is CASTSASSYEQYF. The CDR3 DNA is TGTGCCAGCACCTCCGCGTCCTCCTACGAGCAGTACTTC. The whole variable domain, filled in from reference TRBV28 and TRBJ2-7, reads DVKVTQSSRYLVKRTGEKVFLECVQDMDHENMFWYRQDPGLGLRLIYFSYDVKMKEKGDIPEGYSVSREKKERFSLILESASTNQTSMYLCASTSASSYEQYFGPGTRLTVT.

This chain joins TRBV28 and TRBJ1-1; D remains ambiguous. V lost 5 bases, J lost 0 bases, and 7 bases lay in between. The CDR3 spans 13 residues. The germline gives CDR1 MDHEN, CDR2 SYDVKM. The CDR3 DNA follows: TGTGCCAGCAGTGTACAGATGAACACTGAAGCTTTCTTT. Amino acids: CASSVQMNTEAFF.

J is TRBJ2-3 and V is TRBV6-5; 8 positions match TRBD2. There are 14 residues in the CDR3. In germline, CDR1 is MNHEY, CDR2 SVGAGI. Unmatched junction bases numbered 9, after V lost 6 bases and J lost 7 bases. CDR3 sequence: CASSYGGGSHTQYF. As DNA, the CDR3 is TGTGCCAGCAGCTACGGGGGGGGTTCGCATACGCAGTATTTT.